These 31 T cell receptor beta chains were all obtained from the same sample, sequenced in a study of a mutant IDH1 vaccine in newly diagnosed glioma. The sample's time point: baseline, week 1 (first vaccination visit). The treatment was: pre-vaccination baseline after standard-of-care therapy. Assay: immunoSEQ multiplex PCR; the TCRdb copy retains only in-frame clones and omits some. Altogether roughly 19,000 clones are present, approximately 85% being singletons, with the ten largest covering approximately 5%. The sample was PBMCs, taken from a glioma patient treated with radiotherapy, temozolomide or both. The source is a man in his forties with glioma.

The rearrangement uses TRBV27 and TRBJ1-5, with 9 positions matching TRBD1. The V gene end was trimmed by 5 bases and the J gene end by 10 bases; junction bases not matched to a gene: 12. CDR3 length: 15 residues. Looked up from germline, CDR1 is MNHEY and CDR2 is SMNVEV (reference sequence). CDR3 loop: CASSPGQGWGDPQHF. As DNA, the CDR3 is TGTGCCAGCAGTCCCGGACAGGGGTGGGGGGATCCCCAGCATTTT.

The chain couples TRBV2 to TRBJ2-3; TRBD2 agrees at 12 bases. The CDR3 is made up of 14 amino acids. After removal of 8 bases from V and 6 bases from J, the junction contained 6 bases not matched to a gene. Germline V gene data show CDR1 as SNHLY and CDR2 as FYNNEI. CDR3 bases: TGTGCCAGCCTAGCGGGGGGGCGCCGGGATACGCAGTATTTT. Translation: CASLAGGRRDTQYF.

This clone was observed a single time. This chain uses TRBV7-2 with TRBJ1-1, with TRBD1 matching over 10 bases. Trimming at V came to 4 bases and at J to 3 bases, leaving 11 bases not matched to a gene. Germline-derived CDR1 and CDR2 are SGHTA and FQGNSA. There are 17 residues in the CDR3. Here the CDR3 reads CASSSPRGQGRYTEAFF. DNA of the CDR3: TGTGCCAGCAGCTCGCCCAGGGGACAGGGGCGGTACACTGAAGCTTTCTTT.

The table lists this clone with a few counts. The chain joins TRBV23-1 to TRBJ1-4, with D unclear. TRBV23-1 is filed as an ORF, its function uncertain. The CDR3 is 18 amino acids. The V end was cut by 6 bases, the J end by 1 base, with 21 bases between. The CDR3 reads CASSLNTGGGQTNEKLFF. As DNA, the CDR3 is TGCGCCAGCAGCCTCAATACGGGAGGAGGGCAAACTAATGAAAAACTGTTTTTT.

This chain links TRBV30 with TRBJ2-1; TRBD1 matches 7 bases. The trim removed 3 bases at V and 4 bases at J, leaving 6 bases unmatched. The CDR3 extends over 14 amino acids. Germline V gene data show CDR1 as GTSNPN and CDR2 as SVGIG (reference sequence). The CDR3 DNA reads TGTGCCTGGAGCCGGGACAGAAGATACAATGAGCAGTTCTTC. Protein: CAWSRDRRYNEQFF.

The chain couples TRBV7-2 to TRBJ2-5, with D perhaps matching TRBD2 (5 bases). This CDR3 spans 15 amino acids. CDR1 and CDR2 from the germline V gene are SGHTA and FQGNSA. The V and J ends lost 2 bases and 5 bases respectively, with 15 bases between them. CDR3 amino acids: CASSLNWERRETQYF. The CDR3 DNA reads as TGTGCCAGCAGCTTAAATTGGGAGAGGCGGGAGACCCAGTACTTC. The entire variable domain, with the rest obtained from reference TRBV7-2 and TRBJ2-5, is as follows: GAGVSQSPSNKVTEKGKDVELRCDPISGHTALYWYRQSLGQGLEFLIYFQGNSAPDKSGLPSDRFSAERTGGSVSTLTIQRTQQEDSAVYLCASSLNWERRETQYFGPGTRLLVL.

For the CDR3, the DNA is TGCGCCAGCAGCTTGGGGGACAGGAACACCGGGGAGCTGTTTTTT. Amino acid sequence: CASSLGDRNTGELFF. The gene calls are TRBV5-1 and TRBJ2-2; the match to TRBD1 covers 7 bases. The CDR3 spans 15 residues. In germline, CDR1 is SGHRS, CDR2 YFSETQ. Trimming at V came to 0 bases and at J to 1 base, leaving 0 bases not matched to a gene.

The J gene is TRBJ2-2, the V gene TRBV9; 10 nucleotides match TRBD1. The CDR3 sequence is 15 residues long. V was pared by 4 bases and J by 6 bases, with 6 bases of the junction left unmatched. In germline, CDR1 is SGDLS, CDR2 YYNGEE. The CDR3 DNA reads TGTGCCAGCAGCCCAGGACAGGGGGGATCCGGGGAGCTGTTTTTT. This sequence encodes CASSPGQGGSGELFF.

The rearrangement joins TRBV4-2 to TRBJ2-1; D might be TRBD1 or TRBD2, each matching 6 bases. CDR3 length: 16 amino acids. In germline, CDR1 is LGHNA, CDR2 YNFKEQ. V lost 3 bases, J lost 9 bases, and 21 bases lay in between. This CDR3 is CASSHPGAQSPGEQFF. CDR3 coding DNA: TGTGCCAGCAGCCACCCGGGGGCCCAGTCCCCGGGTGAGCAGTTCTTC.

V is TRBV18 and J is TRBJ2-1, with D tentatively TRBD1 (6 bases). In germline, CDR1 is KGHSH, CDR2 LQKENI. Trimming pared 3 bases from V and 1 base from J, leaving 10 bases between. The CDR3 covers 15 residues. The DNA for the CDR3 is TGTGCCAGCTCACCCCGGGACAAATCCTACAATGAGCAGTTCTTC. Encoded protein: CASSPRDKSYNEQFF.

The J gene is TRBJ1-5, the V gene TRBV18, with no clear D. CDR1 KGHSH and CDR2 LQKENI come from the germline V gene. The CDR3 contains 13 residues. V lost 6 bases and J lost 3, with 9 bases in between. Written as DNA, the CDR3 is TGTGCCAGCTCGCCAGAACTCAATCAGCCCCAGCATTTT. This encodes CASSPELNQPQHF.

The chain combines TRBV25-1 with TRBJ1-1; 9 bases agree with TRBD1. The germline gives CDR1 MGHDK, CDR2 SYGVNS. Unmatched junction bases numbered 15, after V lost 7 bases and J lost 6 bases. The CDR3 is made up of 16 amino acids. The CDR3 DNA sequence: TGTGCCAGCAAGGGAACAGGGGGCCAGGGGTTCGCTGAAGCTTTCTTT. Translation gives CASKGTGGQGFAEAFF.

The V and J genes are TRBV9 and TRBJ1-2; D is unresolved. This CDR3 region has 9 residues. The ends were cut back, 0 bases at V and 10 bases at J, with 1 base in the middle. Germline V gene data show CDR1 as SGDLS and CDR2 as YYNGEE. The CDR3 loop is CASSVAYTF. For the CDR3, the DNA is TGTGCCAGCAGCGTAGCCTACACCTTC.

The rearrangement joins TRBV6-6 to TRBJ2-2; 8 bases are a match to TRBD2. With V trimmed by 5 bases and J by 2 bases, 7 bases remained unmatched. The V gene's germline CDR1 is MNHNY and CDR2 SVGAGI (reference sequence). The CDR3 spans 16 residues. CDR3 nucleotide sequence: TGTGCCAGCAGTGCGCCCGGACTAGCAAACACCGGGGAGCTGTTTTTT. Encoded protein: CASSAPGLANTGELFF.

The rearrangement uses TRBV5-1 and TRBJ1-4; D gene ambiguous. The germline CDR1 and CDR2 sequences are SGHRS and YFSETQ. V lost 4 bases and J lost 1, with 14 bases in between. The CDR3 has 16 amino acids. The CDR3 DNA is TGCGCCAGCAGCCCAACATTTCAGGAAACTAATGAAAAACTGTTTTTT. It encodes CASSPTFQETNEKLFF.

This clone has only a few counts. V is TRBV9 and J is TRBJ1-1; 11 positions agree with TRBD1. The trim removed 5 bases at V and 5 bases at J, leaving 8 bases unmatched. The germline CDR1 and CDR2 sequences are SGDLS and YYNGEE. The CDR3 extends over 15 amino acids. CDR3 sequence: CASSLYGQGATEAFF. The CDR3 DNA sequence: TGTGCCAGCAGTCTCTATGGACAGGGGGCGACTGAAGCTTTCTTT.

CDR3 nucleotides: TGCGCCAGCAGCCGGGGACTAGCGGGGGGTTCTTCCGGGGAGCTGTTTTTT. It codes for CASSRGLAGGSSGELFF. The J gene is TRBJ2-2, the V gene TRBV5-1; 15 nucleotides line up with TRBD2. Germline CDR1 SGHRS, CDR2 YFSETQ. V was pared by 4 bases and J by 6 bases, with 7 bases of the junction left unmatched. The length of the CDR3 is 17 residues.

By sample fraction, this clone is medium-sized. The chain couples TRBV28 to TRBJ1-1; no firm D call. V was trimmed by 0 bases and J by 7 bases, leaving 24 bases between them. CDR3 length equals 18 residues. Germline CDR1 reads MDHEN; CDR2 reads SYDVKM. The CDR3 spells CASSLWSVGPRPPGEAFF. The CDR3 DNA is TGTGCCAGCAGTTTATGGTCGGTGGGTCCGCGACCCCCCGGTGAAGCTTTCTTT.

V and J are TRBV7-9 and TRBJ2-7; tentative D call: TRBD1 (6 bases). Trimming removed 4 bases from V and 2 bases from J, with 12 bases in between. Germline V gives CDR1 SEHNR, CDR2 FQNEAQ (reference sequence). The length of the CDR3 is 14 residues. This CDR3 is CASSSGTPTYEQYF. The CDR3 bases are TGTGCCAGCAGCTCCGGGACACCCACCTACGAGCAGTACTTC. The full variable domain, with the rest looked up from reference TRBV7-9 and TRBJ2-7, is DTGVSQNPRHKITKRGQNVTFRCDPISEHNRLYWYRQTLGQGPEFLTYFQNEAQLEKSRLLSDRFSAERPKGSFSTLEIQRTEQGDSAMYLCASSSGTPTYEQYFGPGTRLTVT.

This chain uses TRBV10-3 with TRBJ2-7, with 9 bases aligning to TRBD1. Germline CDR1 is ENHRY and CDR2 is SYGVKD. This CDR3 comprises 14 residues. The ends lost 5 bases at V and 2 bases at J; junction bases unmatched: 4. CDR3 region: CAISSGTGPYEQYF. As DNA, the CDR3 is TGTGCCATCAGTTCCGGGACAGGGCCCTACGAGCAGTACTTC.

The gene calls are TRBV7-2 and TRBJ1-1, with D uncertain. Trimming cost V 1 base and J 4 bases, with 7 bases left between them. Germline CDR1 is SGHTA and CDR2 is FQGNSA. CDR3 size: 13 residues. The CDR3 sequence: CASSLELRTEAFF. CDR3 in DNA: TGTGCCAGCAGCTTAGAGCTACGCACTGAAGCTTTCTTT.

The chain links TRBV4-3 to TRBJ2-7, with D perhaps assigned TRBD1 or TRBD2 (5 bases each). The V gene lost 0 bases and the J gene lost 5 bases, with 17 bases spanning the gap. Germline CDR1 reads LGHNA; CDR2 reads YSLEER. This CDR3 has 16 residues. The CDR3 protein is CASSQDTRQRADEQYF. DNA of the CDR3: TGCGCCAGCAGCCAAGATACGCGACAGAGAGCGGACGAGCAGTACTTC.

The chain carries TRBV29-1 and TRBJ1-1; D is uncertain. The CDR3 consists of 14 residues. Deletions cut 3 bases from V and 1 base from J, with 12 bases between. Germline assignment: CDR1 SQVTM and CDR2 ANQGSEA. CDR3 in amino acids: CSVEIGGGNTEAFF. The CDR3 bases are TGCAGCGTTGAGATTGGTGGCGGGAACACTGAAGCTTTCTTT. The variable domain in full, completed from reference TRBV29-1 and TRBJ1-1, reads SAVISQKPSRDICQRGTSLTIQCQVDSQVTMMFWYRQQPGQSLTLIATANQGSEATYESGFVIDKFPISRPNLTFSTLTVSNMSPEDSSIYLCSVEIGGGNTEAFFGQGTRLTVV.

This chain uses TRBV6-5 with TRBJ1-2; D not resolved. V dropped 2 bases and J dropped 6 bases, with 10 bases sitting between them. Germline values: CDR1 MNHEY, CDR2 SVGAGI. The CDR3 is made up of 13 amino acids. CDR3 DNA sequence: TGTGCCAGCAGTTACGGGCATCGCGATGGCTACACCTTC. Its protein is CASSYGHRDGYTF.

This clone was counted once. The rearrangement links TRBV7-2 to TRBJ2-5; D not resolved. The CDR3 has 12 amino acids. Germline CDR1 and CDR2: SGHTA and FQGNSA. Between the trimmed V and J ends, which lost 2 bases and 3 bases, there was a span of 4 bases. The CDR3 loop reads CASSLSEETQYF. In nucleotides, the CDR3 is TGTGCCAGCAGCTTAAGCGAAGAGACCCAGTACTTC.

The CDR3 protein is CASSGDREGSPLHF. The CDR3 nucleotides read TGCGCCAGCAGCGGGGACAGGGAAGGATCACCCCTCCACTTT. The chain has TRBV5-1 and TRBJ1-6; 9 bases match TRBD1. With V trimmed by 4 bases and J by 10 bases, 6 bases remained unmatched. Germline V gives CDR1 SGHRS, CDR2 YFSETQ. This CDR3 comprises 14 residues.

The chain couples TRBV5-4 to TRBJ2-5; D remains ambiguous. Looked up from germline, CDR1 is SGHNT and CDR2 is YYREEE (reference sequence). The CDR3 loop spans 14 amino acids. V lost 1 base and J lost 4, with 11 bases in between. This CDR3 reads CASSLIGQLETQYF. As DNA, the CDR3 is TGTGCCAGCAGCTTGATCGGGCAGTTAGAGACCCAGTACTTC.

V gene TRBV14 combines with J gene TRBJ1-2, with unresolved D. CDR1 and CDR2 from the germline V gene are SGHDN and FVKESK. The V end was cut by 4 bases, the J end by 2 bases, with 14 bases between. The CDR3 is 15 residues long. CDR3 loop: CASSRGRPGNYGYTF. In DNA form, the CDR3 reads TGTGCCAGCAGCCGTGGCAGACCTGGGAACTATGGCTACACCTTC.

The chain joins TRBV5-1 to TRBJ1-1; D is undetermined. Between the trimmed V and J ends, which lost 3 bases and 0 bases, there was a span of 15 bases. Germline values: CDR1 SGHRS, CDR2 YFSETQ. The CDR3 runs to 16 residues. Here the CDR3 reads CASSSFMSVMNTEAFF. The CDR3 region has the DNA TGCGCCAGCAGCTCGTTCATGTCGGTTATGAACACTGAAGCTTTCTTT. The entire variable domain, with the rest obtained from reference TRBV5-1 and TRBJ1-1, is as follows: KAGVTQTPRYLIKTRGQQVTLSCSPISGHRSVSWYQQTPGQGLQFLFEYFSETQRNKGNFPGRFSGRQFSNSRSEMNVSTLELGDSALYLCASSSFMSVMNTEAFFGQGTRLTVV.

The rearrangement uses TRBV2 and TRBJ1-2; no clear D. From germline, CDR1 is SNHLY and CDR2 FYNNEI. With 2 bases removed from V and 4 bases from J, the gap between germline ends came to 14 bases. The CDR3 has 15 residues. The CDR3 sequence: CASSEFRDPFYGYTF. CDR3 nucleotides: TGTGCCAGCAGTGAATTTAGGGATCCTTTCTATGGCTACACCTTC.

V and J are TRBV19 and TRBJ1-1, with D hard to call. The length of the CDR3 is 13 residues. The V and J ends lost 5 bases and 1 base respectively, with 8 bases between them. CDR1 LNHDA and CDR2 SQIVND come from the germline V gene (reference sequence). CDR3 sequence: CASSLQANTEAFF. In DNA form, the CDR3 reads TGTGCCAGTAGTCTGCAGGCGAACACTGAAGCTTTCTTT.